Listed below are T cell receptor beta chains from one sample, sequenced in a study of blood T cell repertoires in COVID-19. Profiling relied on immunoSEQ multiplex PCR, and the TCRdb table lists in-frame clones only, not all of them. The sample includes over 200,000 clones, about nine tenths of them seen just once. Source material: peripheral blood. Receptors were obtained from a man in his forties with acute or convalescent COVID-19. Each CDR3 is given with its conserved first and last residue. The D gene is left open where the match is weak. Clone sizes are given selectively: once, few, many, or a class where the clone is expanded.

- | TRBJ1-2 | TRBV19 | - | CATRQSLYDYTF | TGTGCCACTAGACAGAGTCTTTATGACTACACCTTC
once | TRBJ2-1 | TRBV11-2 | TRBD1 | CASSSQQGSYNEQFF | TGTGCCAGCAGCTCTCAACAGGGGTCCTACAATGAGCAGTTCTTC
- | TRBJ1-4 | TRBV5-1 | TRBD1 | CASSLRDRGEKLFF | TGCGCCAGCAGCCTCCGGGACAGGGGGGAAAAACTGTTTTTT
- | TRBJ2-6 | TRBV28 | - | CASRLDSNSGANVLTF | TGTGCCAGCAGACTGGACAGTAACTCTGGGGCCAACGTCCTGACTTTC
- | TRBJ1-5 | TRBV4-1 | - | CASSQEEQAPGNQPQHF | TGCGCCAGCAGCCAAGAGGAACAGGCTCCTGGCAATCAGCCCCAGCATTTT
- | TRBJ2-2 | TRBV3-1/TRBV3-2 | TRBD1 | CASNLRQGRAGELFF | TGTGCCAGCAACCTTAGACAGGGCAGGGCCGGGGAGCTGTTTTTT
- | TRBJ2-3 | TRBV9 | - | CASSVKGLPDTQYF | TGTGCCAGCAGCGTGAAGGGACTTCCAGATACGCAGTATTTT
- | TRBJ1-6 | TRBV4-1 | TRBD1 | CASSQDSGGQVKSPLHF | TGCGCCAGCAGCCAAGATAGTGGGGGACAGGTAAAATCACCCCTCCACTTT
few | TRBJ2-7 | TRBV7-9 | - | CASIGAGLKSYEQYF | TGTGCCAGCATTGGGGCGGGACTCAAGTCCTACGAGCAGTACTTC
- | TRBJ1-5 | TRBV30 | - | CAWAGADDGQPQHF | TGTGCCTGGGCCGGAGCCGACGATGGTCAGCCCCAGCATTTT
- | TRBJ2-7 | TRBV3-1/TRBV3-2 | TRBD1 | CASASGRGFIYEQYF | TGTGCCAGCGCCTCAGGCAGGGGGTTTATCTACGAGCAGTACTTC
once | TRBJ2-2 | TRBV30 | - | CASTENTGELFF | TGTGCCTCGACAGAGAACACCGGGGAGCTGTTTTTT
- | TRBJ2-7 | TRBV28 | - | CASSSPPGATYEQYF | TGTGCCAGCAGTTCTCCCCCGGGTGCCACCTACGAGCAGTACTTC
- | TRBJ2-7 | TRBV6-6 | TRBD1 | CASSYGGTAYEQYF | TGTGCCAGCAGTTACGGTGGGACAGCCTACGAGCAGTACTTC
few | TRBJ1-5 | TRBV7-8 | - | CASSLAGGISQPQHF | TGTGCCAGCAGCTTAGCGGGGGGGATCTCCCAGCCCCAGCATTTT
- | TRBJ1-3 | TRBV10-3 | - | CAIRTDSPGNTIYF | TGTGCCATCAGGACTGACAGCCCTGGAAACACCATATATTTT
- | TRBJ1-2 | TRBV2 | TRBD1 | CASSPGQPYGYTF | TGTGCCAGCAGTCCGGGACAGCCCTATGGCTACACCTTC
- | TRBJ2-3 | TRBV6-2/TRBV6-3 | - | CASCSSDTQYF | TGTGCCAGCTGTTCATCAGATACGCAGTATTTT
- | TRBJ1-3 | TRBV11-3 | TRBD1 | CASSSNRGGPGNTIYF | TGTGCCAGCAGCTCGAACAGGGGGGGGCCTGGAAACACCATATATTTT
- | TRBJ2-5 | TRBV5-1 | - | CASTNRGAGETQYF | TGCGCCAGCACCAACCGGGGGGCAGGGGAGACCCAGTACTTC
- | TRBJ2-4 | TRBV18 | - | CASSPGGGKNIQYF | TGTGCCAGCTCACCGGGAGGGGGCAAAAACATTCAGTACTTC
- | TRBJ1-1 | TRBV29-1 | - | CSATRGSGTEAFF | TGCAGCGCTACCAGGGGATCAGGCACTGAAGCTTTCTTT
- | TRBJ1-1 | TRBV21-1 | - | CASSKEYLPVAFF | TGTGCCAGCAGCAAAGAGTACCTACCCGTAGCTTTCTTT
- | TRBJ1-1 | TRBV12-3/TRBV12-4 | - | CASSFVQNTEAFF | TGTGCCAGCAGTTTTGTCCAGAACACTGAAGCTTTCTTT
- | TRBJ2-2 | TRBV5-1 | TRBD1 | CASSLEQGANTGELFF | TGCGCCAGCAGCTTGGAACAGGGGGCGAACACCGGGGAGCTGTTTTTT
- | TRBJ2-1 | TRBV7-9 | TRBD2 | CASSARTGTGGNEQFF | TGTGCCAGCAGCGCCCGGACCGGGACGGGGGGAAATGAGCAGTTCTTC
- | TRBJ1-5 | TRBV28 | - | CASSLWQGSYQPQHF | TGTGCCAGCAGTTTATGGCAGGGGAGTTATCAGCCCCAGCATTTT
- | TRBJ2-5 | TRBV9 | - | CASSVGIGDRRGTQYF | TGTGCCAGCAGCGTAGGCATTGGGGACCGGAGGGGGACCCAGTACTTC
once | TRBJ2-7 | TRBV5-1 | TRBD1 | CASSSGQTGYEQYF | TGCGCCAGCAGCTCGGGACAGACTGGCTACGAGCAGTACTTC
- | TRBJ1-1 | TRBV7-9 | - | CASSLGPPNTEAFF | TGTGCCAGCAGCTTAGGGCCGCCGAACACTGAAGCTTTCTTT
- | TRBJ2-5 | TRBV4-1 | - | CASSPRGETQYF | TGCGCCAGCAGCCCCCGAGGAGAGACCCAGTACTTC
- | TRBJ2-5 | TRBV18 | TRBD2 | CASSRGLAEQETQYF | TGTGCCAGCTCACGAGGACTAGCGGAACAAGAGACCCAGTACTTC
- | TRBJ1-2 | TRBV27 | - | CASGRGGYYGYTF | TGTGCCAGCGGAAGAGGGGGTTACTATGGCTACACCTTC
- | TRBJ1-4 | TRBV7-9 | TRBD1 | CASSLGFRGPNEKLFF | TGTGCCAGCAGCTTAGGTTTCAGGGGGCCTAATGAAAAACTGTTTTTT
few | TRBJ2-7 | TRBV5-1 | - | CASSPGGGDSYEQYF | TGCGCCAGCAGCCCCGGAGGGGGCGATTCCTACGAGCAGTACTTC
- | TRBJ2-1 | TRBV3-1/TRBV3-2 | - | CATLGGGPNEQFF | TGTGCCACCCTTGGGGGGGGGCCGAATGAGCAGTTCTTC
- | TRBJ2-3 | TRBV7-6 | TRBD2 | CASSPQGGTSGWDTQYF | TGTGCCAGCAGCCCCCAGGGCGGGACTAGCGGGTGGGATACGCAGTATTTT
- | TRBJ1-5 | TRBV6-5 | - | CASSIRLLSNQPQHF | TGTGCCAGCAGTATACGACTTCTGAGCAATCAGCCCCAGCATTTT
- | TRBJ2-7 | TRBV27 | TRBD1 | CASSPRQGPYEQYF | TGTGCCAGCAGTCCAAGACAGGGACCCTACGAGCAGTACTTC
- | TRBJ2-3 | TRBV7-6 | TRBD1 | CASSSAGTGSDTQYF | TGTGCCAGCAGCTCAGCCGGGACAGGGTCAGATACGCAGTATTTT
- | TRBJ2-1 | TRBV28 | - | CASRPTHGWNEQFF | TGTGCCAGCAGACCTACACACGGGTGGAATGAGCAGTTCTTC
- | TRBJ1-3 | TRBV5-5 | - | CASSLAGINTIYF | TGTGCCAGCAGCTTGGCAGGGATAAACACCATATATTTT
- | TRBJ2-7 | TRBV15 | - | CATRSTISYEQYF | TGTGCCACCAGGAGCACCATCTCCTACGAGCAGTACTTC
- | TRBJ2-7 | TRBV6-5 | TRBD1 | CASSFGQGGKQYF | TGTGCCAGCAGCTTCGGACAGGGTGGGAAGCAGTACTTC
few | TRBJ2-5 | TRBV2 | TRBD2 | CASSGPAGRKETQYF | TGTGCCAGCAGTGGACCAGCGGGGAGGAAAGAGACCCAGTACTTC
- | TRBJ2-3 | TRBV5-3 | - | CARSLPGLGTDTQYF | TGTGCCAGAAGCTTGCCGGGTTTGGGCACAGATACGCAGTATTTT
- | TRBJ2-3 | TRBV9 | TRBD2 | CASSMGRAPADTQYF | TGTGCCAGCAGCATGGGGAGGGCCCCCGCAGATACGCAGTATTTT
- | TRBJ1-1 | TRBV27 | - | CASSFRGGTEAFF | TGTGCCAGCAGTTTTCGAGGGGGCACTGAAGCTTTCTTT
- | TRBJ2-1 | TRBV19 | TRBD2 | CASKFMGLGYNEQFF | TGTGCCAGTAAATTTATGGGACTAGGTTACAATGAGCAGTTCTTC
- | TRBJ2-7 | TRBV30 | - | CAWSVGQSYEQYF | TGTGCCTGGAGTGTGGGCCAGTCCTACGAGCAGTACTTC
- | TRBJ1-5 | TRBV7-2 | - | CASNLVGGLSGQPQHF | TGTGCCAGCAATCTTGTCGGGGGGCTCTCTGGTCAGCCCCAGCATTTT
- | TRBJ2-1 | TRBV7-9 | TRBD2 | CASSLARGLAARGEQFF | TGTGCCAGCAGCTTAGCTCGAGGACTAGCCGCCCGGGGTGAGCAGTTCTTC
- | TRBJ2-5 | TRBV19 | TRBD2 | CASKAKREAETQYF | TGTGCCAGTAAAGCTAAGCGGGAGGCCGAGACCCAGTACTTC
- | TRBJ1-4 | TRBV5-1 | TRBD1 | CASSLRGQDATNEKLFF | TGCGCCAGCAGCTTGCGCGGACAGGACGCAACTAATGAAAAACTGTTTTTT
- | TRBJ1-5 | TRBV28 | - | CASSFAGKIAQPQHF | TGTGCCAGCAGTTTCGCAGGGAAGATTGCTCAGCCCCAGCATTTT
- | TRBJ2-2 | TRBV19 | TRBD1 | CASSMGTGAGELFF | TGTGCCAGTAGTATGGGTACAGGGGCTGGGGAGCTGTTTTTT
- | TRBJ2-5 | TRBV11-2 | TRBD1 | CASSLGGGVRETQYF | TGTGCCAGCAGCTTAGGAGGGGGCGTACGGGAGACCCAGTACTTC
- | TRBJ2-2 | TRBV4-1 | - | CASTKGGALGELFF | TGCGCCAGCACCAAGGGGGGGGCGCTTGGGGAGCTGTTTTTT
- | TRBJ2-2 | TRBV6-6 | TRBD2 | CASSRLPGGLAGTNTGELFF | TGTGCCAGCAGTCGTCTGCCGGGGGGACTAGCGGGGACCAACACCGGGGAGCTGTTTTTT
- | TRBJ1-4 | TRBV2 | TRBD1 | CASRRTGEGEKLFF | TGTGCCAGCAGGCGGACAGGGGAAGGTGAAAAACTGTTTTTT